The clone carrying this T cell receptor beta chain was recorded once. What it recognizes is unknown. This sample was taken from a study of Tregs in tolerant kidney transplant recipients. Study findings and constraints: Tregs expanded with activated donor B cells seemed most donor-specific. This study did not directly address biological reproducibility.

Repertoires were generated with immunoSEQ multiplex PCR, while TCRdb's copy carries only in-frame clones and drops some. This table holds about 240,000 clones, around 82% found once. Unstimulated regulatory T cells (CD4+CD25+CD127-), CD4+CD25- non-regulatory cells, CD4 and CD8 cells were FACS-sorted from thawed PBMCs. Material: CD4+ T cells from blood. The receptor's source is a human donor in good health.

In nucleotides, the CDR3 is TGCAGCGTCCGAACAGGGAGAAAAAACACCGGGGAGCTGTTTTTT. Protein product: CSVRTGRKNTGELFF. V and J are TRBV29-1 and TRBJ2-2; D might be TRBD1 (6 bases). The CDR3 has 15 amino acids. The germline CDR1 and CDR2 sequences are SQVTM and ANQGSEA. V was clipped by 6 bases and J by 2 bases, with 16 bases between them.